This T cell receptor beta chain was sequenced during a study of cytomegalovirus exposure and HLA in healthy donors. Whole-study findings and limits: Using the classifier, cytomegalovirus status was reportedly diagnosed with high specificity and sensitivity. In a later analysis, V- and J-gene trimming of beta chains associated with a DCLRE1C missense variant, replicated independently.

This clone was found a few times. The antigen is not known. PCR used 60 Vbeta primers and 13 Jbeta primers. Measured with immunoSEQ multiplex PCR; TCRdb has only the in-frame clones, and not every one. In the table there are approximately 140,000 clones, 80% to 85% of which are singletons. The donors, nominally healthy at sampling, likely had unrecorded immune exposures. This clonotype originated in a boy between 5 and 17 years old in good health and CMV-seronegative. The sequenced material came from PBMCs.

CDR3 coding DNA: TGTGCCAGCAGCTTATGGGGGGGTAACTATGGCTACACCTTC. This encodes CASSLWGGNYGYTF. The V and J genes are TRBV7-9 and TRBJ1-2, with D perhaps matching TRBD1 (5 bases). Trimming removed 2 bases from V and 1 base from J, with 8 bases in between. Germline CDR1 and CDR2: SEHNR and FQNEAQ (reference sequence). This CDR3 is built from 14 residues. Full variable domain (missing parts from reference TRBV7-9 and TRBJ1-2): DTGVSQNPRHKITKRGQNVTFRCDPISEHNRLYWYRQTLGQGPEFLTYFQNEAQLEKSRLLSDRFSAERPKGSFSTLEIQRTEQGDSAMYLCASSLWGGNYGYTFGSGTRLTVV.